Here is one T cell receptor (beta chain) with its context. Its antigen remains unidentified. All glioblastoma patients lacked an isocitrate dehydrogenase mutation. This sample is part of a study of glioma-infiltrating T cells after dendritic cell vaccination. Study-wide context: Between about 2003 and 2013, patients got autologous tumor lysate-pulsed dendritic cell vaccines.

Germline lookup yields CDR1 SGHAT and CDR2 FQNNGV. The CDR3 spans 14 residues. Study results and caveats: Higher TCR clonality did not directly relate to longer survival.

Libraries were prepared by immunoSEQ multiplex PCR; TCRdb keeps only in-frame clonotypes and omits some of them. The repertoire includes thousands of clones, over 85% of them detected once, and approximately 5% sits in the top ten. The sequenced sample was blood, obtained before dendritic cell vaccination. The clonotype comes from a human donor with glioblastoma. The V call is TRBV11-2, the J call TRBJ2-5; D is ambiguous. The end of the DNA aligns better with TRBJ2-7, so the J call may be wrong. The CDR3 region is CASSLRHGSYEQYF. The CDR3 DNA reads as TGTGCCAGCAGCTTACGACACGGTTCCTACGAGCAGTACTTC.